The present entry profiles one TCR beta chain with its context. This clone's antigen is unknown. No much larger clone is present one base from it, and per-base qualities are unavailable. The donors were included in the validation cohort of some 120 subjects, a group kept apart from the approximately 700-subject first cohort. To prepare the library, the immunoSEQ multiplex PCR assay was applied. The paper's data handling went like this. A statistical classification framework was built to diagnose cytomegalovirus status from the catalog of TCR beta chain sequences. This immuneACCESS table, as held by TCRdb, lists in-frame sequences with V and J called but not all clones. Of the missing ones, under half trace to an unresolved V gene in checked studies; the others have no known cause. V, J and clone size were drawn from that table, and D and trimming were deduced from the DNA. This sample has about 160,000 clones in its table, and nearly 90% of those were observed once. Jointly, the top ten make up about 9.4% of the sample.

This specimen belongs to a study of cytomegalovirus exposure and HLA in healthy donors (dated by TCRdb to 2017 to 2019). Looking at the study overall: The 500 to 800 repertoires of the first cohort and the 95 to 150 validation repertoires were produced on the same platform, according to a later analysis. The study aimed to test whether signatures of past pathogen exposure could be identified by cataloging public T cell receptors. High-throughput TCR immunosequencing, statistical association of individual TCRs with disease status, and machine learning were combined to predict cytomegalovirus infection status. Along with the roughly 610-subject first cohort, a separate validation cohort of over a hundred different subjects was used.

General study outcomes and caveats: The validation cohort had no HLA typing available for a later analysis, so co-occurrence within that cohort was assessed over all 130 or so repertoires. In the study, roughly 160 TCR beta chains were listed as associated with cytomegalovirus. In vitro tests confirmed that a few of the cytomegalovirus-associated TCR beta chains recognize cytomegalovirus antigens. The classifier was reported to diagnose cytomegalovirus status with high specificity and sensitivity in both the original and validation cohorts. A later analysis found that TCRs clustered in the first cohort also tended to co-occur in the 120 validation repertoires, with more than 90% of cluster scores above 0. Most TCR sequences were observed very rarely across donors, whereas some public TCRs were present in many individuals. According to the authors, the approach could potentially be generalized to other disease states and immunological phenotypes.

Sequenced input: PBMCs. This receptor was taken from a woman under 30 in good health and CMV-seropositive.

This receptor carries the CDR3 CASSPGHLSYEQYF. The DNA sequence is given as TGCGCCAGCAGCCCGGGACACCTCTCCTACGAGCAGTACTTC. This chain joins TRBV5-1 to TRBJ2-7; a weak D assignment points to TRBD1 (6 bases agree). V is pared back by 4 bases and J by 0 bases, with 11 bases lying between the germline termini. Sequences SGHRS (CDR1) and YFSETQ (CDR2) are obtained from the germline V gene. The CDR3 covers 14 residues, taking in both the cysteine and the phenylalanine. Just CDR3 DNA is preserved here, 42 bases in frame from base 1.